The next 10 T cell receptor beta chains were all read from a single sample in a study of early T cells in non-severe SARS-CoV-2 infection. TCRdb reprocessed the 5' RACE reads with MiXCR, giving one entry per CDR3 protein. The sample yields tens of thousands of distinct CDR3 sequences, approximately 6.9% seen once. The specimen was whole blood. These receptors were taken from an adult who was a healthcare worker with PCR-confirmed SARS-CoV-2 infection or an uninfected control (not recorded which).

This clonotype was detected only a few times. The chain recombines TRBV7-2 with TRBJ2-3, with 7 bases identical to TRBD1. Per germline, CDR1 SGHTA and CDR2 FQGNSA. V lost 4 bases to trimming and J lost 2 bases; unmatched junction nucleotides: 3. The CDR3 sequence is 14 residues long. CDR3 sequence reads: CASSSGQLTDTQYF. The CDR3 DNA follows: TGTGCCAGCAGCTCGGGACAGCTCACAGATACGCAGTATTTT.

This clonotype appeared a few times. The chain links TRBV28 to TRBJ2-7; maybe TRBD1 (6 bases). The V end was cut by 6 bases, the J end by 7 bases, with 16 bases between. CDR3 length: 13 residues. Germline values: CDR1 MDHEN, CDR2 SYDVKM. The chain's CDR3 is CASRTRGELEQYF. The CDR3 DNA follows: TGTGCCAGCAGAACCAGGGGTGAGTTAGAGCAGTACTTC.

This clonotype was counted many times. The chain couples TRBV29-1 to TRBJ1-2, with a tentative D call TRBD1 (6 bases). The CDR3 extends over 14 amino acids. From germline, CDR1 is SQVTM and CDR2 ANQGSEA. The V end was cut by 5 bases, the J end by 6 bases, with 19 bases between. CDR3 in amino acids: CSVYRVGDVNGYTF. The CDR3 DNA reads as TGCAGCGTTTACAGGGTTGGAGACGTAAATGGCTACACCTTC.

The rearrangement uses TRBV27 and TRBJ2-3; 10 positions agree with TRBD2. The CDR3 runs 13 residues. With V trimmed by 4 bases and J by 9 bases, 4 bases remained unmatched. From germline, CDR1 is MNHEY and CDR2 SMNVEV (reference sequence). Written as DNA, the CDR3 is TGTGCCAGCAGTTCTAGCGGGAGTAGAACGCAGTATTTT. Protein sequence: CASSSSGSRTQYF.

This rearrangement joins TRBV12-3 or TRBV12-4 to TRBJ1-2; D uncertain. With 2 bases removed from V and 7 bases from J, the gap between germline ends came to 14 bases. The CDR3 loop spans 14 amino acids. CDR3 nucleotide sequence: TGTGCCAGCAGTTTATCCGGAGCCCGCGCTGGCTACACCTTC. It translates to CASSLSGARAGYTF.

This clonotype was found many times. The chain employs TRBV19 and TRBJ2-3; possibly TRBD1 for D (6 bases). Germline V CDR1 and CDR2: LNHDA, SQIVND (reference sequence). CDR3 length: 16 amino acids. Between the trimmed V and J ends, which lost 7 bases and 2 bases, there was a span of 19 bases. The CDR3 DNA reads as TGTGCCAGTATTCAGCATGGGGGCAGATCCACAGATACGCAGTATTTT. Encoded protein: CASIQHGGRSTDTQYF.

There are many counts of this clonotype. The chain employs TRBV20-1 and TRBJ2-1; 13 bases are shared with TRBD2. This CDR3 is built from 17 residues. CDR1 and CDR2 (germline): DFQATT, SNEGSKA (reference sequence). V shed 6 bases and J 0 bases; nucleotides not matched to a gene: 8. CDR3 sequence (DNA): TGCAGTGCGGAATCTTGGACTAGCGGGAGCTCCTACAATGAGCAGTTCTTC. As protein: CSAESWTSGSSYNEQFF.

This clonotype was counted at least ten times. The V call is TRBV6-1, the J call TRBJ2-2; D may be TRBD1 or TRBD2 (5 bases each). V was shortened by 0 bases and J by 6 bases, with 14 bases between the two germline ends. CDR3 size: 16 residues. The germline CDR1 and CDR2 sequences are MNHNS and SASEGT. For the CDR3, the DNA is TGTGCCAGCAGTGAAGCCGGGGCTGGGGGATCCGGGGAGCTGTTTTTT. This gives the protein CASSEAGAGGSGELFF.

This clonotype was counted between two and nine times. This CDR3 reads CASHSTSGGDEQYF. CDR3 DNA sequence: TGTGCCAGCCACAGTACTAGCGGCGGGGACGAGCAGTACTTC. The chain joins TRBV6-5 to TRBJ2-7, with 8 positions matching TRBD2. Germline CDR1 reads MNHEY; CDR2 reads SVGAGI. V dropped 8 bases and J dropped 5; count of bases not matched to a gene: 11. CDR3 length: 14 residues.

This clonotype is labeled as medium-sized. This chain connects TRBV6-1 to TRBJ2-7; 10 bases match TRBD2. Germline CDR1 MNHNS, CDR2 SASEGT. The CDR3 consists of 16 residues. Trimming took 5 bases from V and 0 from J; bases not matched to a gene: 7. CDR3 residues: CASSSGLADSSYEQYF. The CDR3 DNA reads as TGTGCCAGCAGTTCCGGACTAGCGGATAGCTCCTACGAGCAGTACTTC.